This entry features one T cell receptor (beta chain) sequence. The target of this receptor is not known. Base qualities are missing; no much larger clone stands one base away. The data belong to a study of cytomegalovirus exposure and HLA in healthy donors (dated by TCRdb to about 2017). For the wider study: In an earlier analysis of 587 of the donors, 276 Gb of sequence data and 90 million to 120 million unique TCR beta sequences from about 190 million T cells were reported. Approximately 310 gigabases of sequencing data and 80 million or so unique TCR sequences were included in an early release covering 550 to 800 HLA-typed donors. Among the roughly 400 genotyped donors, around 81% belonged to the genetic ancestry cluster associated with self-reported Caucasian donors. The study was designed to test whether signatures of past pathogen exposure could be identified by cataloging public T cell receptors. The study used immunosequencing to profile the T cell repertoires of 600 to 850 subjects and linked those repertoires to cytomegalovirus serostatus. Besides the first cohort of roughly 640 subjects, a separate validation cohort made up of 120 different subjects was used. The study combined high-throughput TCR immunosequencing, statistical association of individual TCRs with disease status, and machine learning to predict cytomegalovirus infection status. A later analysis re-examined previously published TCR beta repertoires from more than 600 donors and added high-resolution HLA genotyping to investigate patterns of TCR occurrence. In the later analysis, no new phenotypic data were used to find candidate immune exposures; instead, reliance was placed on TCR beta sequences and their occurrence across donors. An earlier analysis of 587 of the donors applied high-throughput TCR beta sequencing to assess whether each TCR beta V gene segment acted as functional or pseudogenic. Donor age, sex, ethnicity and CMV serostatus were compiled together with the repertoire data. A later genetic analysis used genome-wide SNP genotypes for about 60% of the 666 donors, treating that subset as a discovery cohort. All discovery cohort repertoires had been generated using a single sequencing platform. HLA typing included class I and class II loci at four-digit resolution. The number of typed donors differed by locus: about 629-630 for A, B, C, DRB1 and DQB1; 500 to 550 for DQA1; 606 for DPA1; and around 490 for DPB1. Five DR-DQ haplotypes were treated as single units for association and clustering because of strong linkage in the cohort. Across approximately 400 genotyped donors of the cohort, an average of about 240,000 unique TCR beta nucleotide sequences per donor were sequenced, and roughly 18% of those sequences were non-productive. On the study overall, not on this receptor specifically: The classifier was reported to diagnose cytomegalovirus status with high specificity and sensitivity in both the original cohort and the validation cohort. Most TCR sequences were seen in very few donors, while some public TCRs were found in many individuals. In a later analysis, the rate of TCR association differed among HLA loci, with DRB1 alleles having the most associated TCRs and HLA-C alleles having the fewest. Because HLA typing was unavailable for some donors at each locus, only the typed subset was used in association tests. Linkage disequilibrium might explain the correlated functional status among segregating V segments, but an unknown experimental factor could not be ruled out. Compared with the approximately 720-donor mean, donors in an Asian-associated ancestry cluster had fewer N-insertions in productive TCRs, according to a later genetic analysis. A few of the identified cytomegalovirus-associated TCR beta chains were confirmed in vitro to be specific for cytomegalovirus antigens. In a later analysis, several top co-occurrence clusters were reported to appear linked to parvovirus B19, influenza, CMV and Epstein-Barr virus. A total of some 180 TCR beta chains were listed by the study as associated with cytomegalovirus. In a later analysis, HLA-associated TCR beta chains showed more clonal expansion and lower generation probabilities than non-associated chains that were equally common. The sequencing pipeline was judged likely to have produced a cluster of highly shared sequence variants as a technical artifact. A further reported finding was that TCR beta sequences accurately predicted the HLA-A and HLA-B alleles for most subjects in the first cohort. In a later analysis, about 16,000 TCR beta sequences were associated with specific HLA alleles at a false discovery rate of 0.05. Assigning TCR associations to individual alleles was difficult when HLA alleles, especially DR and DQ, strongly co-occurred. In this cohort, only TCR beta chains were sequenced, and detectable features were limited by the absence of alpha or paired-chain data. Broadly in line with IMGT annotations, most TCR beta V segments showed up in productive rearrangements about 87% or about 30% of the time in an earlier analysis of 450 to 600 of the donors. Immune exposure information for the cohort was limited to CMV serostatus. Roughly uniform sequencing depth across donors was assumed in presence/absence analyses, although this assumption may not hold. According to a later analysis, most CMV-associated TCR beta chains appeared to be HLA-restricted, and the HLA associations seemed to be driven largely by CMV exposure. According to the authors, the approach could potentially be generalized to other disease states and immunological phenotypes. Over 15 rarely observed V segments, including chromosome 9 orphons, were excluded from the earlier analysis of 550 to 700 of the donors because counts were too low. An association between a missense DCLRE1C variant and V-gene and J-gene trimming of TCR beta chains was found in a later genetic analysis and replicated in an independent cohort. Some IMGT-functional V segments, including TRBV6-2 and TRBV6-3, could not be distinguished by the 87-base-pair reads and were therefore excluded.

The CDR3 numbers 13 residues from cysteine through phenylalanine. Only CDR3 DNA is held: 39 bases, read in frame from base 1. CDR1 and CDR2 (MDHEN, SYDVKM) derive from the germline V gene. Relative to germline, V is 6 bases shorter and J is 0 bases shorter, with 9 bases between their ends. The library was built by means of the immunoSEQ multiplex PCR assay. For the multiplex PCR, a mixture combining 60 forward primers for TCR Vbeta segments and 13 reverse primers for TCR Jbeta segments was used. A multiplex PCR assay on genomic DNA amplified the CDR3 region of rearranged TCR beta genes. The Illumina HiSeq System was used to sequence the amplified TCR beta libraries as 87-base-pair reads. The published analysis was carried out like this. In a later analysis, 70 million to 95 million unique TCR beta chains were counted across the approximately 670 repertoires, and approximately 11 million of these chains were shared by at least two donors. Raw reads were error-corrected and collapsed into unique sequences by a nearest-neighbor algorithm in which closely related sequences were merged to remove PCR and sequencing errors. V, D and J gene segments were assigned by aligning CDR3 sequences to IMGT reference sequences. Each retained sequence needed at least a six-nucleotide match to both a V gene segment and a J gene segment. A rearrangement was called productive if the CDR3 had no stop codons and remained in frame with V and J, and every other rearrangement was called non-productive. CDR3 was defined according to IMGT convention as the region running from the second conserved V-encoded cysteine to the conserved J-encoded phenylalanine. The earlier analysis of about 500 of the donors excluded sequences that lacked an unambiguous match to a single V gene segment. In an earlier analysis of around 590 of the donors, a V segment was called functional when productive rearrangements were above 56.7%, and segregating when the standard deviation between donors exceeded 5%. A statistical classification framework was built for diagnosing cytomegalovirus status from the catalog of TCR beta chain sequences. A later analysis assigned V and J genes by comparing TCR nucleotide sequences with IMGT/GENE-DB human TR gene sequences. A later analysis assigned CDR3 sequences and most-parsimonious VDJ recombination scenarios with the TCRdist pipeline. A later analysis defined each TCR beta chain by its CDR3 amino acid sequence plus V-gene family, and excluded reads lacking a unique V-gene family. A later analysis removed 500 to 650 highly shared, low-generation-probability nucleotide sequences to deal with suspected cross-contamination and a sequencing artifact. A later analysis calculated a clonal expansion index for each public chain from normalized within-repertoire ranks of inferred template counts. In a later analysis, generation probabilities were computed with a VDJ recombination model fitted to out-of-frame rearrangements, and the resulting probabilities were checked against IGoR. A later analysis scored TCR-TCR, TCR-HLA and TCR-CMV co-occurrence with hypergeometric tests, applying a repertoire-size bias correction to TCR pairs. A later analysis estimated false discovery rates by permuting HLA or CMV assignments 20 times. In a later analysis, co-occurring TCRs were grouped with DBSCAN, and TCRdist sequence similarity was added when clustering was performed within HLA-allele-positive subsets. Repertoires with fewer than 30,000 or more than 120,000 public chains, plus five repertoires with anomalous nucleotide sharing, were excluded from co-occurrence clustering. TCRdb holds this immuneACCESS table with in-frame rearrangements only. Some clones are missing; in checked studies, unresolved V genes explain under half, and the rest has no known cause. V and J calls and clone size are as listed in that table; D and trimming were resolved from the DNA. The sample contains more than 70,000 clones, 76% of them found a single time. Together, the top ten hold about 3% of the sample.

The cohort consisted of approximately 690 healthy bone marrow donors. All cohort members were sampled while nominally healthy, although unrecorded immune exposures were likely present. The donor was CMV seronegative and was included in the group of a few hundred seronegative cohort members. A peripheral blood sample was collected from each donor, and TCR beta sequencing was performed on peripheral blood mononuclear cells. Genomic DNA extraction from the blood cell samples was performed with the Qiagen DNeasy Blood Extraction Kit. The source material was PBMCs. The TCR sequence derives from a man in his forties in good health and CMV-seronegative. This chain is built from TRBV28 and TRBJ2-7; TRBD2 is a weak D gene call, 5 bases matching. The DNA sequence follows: TGTGCCAGCAGGCTAGCAGGCTCCTACGAGCAGTACTTC. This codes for CASRLAGSYEQYF.